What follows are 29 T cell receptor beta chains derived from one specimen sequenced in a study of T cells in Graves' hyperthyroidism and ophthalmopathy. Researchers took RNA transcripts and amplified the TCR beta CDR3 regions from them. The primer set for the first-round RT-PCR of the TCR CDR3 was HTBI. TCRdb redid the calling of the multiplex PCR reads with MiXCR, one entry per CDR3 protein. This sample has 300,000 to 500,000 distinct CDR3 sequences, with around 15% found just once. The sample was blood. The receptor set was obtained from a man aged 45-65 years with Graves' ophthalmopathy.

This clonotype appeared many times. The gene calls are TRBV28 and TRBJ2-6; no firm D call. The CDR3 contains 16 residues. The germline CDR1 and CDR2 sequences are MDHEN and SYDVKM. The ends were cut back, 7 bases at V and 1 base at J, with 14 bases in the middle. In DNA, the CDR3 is TGTGCCAGCAAAGAATTCGGATCGTCTGGGGCCAACGTCCTGACTTTC. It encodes CASKEFGSSGANVLTF.

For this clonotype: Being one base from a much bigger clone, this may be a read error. For the CDR3, the DNA is TGTGCCAGCATGGGAGCGGCAGGGGTTGAAAAACTGTTTTTT. Translated, it gives CASMGAAGVEKLFF. The V and J genes are TRBV2 and TRBJ1-4; perhaps TRBD1 as D (6 bases). Trimming took off 7 bases at V and 7 bases at J, with 16 bases between the two ends. From germline, CDR1 is SNHLY and CDR2 FYNNEI. The CDR3 length is 14 residues.

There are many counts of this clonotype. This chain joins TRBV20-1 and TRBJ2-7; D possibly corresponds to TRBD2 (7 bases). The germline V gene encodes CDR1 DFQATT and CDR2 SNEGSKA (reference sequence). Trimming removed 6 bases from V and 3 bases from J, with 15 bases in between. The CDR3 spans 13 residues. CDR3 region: CSATPGGRYEQYF. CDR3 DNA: TGCAGTGCCACCCCCGGGGGGCGCTACGAGCAGTACTTC.

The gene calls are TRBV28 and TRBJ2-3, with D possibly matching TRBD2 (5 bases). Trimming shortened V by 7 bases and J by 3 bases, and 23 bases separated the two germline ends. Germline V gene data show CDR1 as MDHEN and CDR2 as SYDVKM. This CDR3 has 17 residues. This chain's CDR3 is CASTGWSKREGTDTQYF. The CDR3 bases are TGTGCCAGCACCGGCTGGTCGAAAAGAGAGGGTACAGATACGCAGTATTTT.

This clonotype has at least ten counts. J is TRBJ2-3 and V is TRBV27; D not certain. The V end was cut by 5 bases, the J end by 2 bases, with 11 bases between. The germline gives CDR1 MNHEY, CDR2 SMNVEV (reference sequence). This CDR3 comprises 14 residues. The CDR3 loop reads CASSPYTHTDTQYF. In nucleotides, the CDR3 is TGTGCCAGCAGTCCCTACACCCACACAGATACGCAGTATTTT.

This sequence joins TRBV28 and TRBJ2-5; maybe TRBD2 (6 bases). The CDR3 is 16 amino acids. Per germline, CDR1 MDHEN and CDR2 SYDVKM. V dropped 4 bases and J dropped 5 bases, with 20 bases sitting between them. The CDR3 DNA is TGTGCCAGCAGTTCCCCTTGGGGGGACCGACTCGAGACCCAGTACTTC. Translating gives CASSSPWGDRLETQYF.

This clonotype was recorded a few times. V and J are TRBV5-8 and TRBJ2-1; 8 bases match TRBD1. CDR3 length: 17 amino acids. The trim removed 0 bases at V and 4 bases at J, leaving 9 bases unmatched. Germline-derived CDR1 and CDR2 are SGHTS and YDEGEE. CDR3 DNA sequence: TGTGCCAGCAGCTTGGTCGTACTACAGGGGGTATACAATGAGCAGTTCTTC. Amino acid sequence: CASSLVVLQGVYNEQFF.

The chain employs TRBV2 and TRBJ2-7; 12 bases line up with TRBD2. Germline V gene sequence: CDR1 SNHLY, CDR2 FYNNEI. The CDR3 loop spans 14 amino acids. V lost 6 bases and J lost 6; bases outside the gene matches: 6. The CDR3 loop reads CASSPTSGSAEQYF. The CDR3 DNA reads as TGTGCCAGCAGCCCGACTAGCGGGAGCGCCGAGCAGTACTTC.

DNA of the CDR3: TGTGCCAGCAGCCGACATAGCGGGAGGCCCAATGAGCAGTTCTTC. Translating gives CASSRHSGRPNEQFF. This sequence joins TRBV14 and TRBJ2-1; 10 nucleotides line up with TRBD2. The length of the CDR3 is 15 residues. The V gene end was trimmed by 4 bases and the J gene end by 6 bases; junction bases not matched to a gene: 6. Per germline, CDR1 SGHDN and CDR2 FVKESK.

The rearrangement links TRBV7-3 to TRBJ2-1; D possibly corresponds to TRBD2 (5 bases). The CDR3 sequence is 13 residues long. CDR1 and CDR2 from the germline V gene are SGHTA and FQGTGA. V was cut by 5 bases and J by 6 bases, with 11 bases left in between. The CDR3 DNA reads TGTGCCAGCAGCCGGACTGGGAGCAATGAGCAGTTCTTC. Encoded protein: CASSRTGSNEQFF.

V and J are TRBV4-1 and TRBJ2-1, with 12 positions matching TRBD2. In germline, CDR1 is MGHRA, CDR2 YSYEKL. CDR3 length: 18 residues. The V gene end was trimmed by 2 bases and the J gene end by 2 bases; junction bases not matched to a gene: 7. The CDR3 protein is CASSQKASGGDAYNEQFF. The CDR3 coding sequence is TGCGCCAGCAGCCAAAAGGCTAGCGGGGGGGACGCCTACAATGAGCAGTTCTTC.

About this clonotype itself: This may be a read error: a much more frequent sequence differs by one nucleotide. CDR3 region: CASRILTGGARETQYF. The CDR3 DNA reads as TGTGCCAGCAGGATCCTCACAGGGGGCGCTCGTGAGACCCAGTACTTC. The chain links TRBV12-3 or TRBV12-4 to TRBJ2-5; TRBD1 matches at 9 bases. J lost 5 bases, V lost 6 bases, and 13 bases had no gene match. This CDR3 contains 16 residues.

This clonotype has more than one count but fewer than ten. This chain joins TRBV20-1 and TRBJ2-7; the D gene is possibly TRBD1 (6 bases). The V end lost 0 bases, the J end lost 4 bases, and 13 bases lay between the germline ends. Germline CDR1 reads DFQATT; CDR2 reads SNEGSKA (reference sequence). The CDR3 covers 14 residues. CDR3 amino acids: CSARDLGQSYEQYF. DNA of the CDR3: TGCAGTGCTAGAGACTTAGGACAGAGTTACGAGCAGTACTTC.

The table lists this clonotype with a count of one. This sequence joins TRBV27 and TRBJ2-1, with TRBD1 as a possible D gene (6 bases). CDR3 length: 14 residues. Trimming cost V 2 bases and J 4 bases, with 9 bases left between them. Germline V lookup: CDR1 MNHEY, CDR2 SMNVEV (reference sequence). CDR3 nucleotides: TGTGCCAGCAGTTTAGATCAGGGGTACAATGAGCAGTTCTTC. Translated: CASSLDQGYNEQFF.

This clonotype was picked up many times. The CDR3 region has the DNA TGCAGTGCTAGCCTCGTCGTAGGCTACACCTTC. It specifies CSASLVVGYTF. This rearrangement joins TRBV20-1 to TRBJ1-2; D call uncertain. The germline gives CDR1 DFQATT, CDR2 SNEGSKA (reference sequence). The ends were cut back, 3 bases at V and 8 bases at J, with 10 bases in the middle. The CDR3 consists of 11 residues.

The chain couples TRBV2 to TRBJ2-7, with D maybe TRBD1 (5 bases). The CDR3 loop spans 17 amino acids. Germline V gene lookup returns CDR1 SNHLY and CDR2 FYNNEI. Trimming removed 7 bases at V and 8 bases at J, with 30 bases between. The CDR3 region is CASKYTDWTQRWYQQYF. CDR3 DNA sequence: TGTGCCAGCAAATACACTGATTGGACACAGAGGTGGTACCAGCAGTACTTC.

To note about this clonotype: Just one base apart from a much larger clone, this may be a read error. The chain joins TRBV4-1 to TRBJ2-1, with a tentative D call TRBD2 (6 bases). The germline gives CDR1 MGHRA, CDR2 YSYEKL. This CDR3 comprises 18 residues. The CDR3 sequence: CARSQDKPPSAAYNEQFF. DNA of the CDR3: TGCGCCAGAAGCCAAGATAAACCCCCTAGCGCAGCCTACAATGAGCAGTTCTTC.

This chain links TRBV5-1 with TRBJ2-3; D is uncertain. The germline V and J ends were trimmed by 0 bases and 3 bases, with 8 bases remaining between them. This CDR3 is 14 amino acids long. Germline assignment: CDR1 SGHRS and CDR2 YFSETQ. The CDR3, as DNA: TGCGCCAGCAGCTTGGAATGGCCGACAGATACGCAGTATTTT. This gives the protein CASSLEWPTDTQYF.

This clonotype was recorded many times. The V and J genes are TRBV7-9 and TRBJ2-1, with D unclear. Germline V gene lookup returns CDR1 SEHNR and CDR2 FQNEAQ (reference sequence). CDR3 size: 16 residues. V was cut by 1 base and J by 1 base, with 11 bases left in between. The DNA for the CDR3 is TGTGCCAGCAGCTTAGGCGGTTTCGGATCCTACAATGAGCAGTTCTTC. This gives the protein CASSLGGFGSYNEQFF.

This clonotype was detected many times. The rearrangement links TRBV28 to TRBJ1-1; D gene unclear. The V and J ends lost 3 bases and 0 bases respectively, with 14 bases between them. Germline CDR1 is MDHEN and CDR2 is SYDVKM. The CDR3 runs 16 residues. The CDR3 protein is CASSFYWTGMNTEAFF. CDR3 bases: TGTGCCAGCAGTTTTTATTGGACGGGGATGAACACTGAAGCTTTCTTT.

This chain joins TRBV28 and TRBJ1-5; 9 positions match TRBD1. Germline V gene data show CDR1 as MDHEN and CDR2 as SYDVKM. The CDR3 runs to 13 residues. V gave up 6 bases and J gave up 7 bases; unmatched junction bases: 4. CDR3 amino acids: CASSGQGIQPQHF. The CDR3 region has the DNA TGTGCCAGCAGCGGACAGGGGATACAGCCCCAGCATTTT. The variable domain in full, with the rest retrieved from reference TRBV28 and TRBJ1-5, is DVKVTQSSRYLVKRTGEKVFLECVQDMDHENMFWYRQDPGLGLRLIYFSYDVKMKEKGDIPEGYSVSREKKERFSLILESASTNQTSMYLCASSGQGIQPQHFGDGTRLSIL.

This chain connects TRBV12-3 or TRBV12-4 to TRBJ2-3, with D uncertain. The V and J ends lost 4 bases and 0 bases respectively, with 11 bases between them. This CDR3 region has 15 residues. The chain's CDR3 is CASSYNGFSTDTQYF. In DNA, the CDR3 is TGTGCCAGCAGTTATAACGGCTTTAGCACAGATACGCAGTATTTT.

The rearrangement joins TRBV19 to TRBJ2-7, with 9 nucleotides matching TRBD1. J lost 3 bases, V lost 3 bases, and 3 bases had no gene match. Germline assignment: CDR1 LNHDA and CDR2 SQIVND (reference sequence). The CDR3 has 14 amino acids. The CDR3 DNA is TGTGCCAGTAGTATGGGACAGGGACGCTACGAGCAGTACTTC. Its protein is CASSMGQGRYEQYF.

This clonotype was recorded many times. The CDR3 sequence is CASSSPARWETQYF. Here the CDR3 DNA reads TGTGCCAGCAGTTCCCCCGCGAGATGGGAGACCCAGTACTTC. J is TRBJ2-5 and V is TRBV28, with D unresolved. V shed 4 bases and J shed 5 bases, with 14 bases lying between them. The germline CDR1 and CDR2 sequences are MDHEN and SYDVKM. The CDR3 is made up of 14 amino acids.

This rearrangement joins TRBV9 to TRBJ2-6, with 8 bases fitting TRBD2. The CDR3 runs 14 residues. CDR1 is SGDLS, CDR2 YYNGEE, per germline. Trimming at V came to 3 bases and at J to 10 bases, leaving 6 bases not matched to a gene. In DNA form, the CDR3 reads TGTGCCAGCAGCGAAACGGGACTAGAAAACGTCCTGACTTTC. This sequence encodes CASSETGLENVLTF.

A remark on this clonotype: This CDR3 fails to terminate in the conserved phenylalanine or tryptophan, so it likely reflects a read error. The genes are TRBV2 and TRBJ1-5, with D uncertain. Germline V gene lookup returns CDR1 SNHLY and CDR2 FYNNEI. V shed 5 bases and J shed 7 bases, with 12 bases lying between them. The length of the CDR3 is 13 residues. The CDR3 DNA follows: TGTGCCAGCAGTCAAGGGCGAGGGCAGCCCCAGCATTTG. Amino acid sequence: CASSQGRGQPQHL.

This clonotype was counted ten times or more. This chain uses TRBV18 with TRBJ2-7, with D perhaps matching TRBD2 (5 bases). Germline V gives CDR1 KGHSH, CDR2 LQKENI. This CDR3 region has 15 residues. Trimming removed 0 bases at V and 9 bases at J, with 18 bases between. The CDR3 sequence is CASSPPAGMEVGQYF. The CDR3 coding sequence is TGTGCCAGCTCACCACCGGCGGGCATGGAAGTGGGGCAGTACTTC. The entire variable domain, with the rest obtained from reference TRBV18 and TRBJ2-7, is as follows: NAGVMQNPRHLVRRRGQEARLRCSPMKGHSHVYWYRQLPEEGLKFMVYLQKENIIDESGMPKERFSAEFPKEGPSILRIQQVVRGDSAAYFCASSPPAGMEVGQYFGPGTRLTVT.

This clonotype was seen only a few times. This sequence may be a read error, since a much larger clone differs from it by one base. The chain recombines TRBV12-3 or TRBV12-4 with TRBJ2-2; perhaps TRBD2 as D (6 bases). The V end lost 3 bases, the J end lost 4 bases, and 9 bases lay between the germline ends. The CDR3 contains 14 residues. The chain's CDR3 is CASSLRRGTGELFF. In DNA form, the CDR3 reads TGTGCCAGCAGTTTGAGGCGGGGCACCGGGGAGCTGTTTTTT.

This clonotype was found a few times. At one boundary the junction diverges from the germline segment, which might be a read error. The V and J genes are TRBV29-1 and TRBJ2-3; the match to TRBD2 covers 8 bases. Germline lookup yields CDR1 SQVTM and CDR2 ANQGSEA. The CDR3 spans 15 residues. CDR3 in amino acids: CSVEDLQAGEDTQCF. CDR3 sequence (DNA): TGCAGCGTTGAAGATCTTCAAGCGGGAGAAGATACGCAGTGTTTT.